Below, 20 T cell receptor beta chains from the same sample are listed, as sequenced in a study of neurological immune-mediated disorders. The time point: technical triplicate 3. One entry per CDR3 protein results from TCRdb running MiXCR on the 5' RACE reads. The sample lists over 25,000 distinct CDR3 sequences; about a sixth were seen once. The source material was CD4+ T cells from blood. These receptors came from a female donor with HTLV-1-associated myelopathy (HAM/TSP).

This clonotype was seen at least ten times. The chain links TRBV7-2 to TRBJ1-2; D unresolved. V was clipped by 2 bases and J by 4 bases, with 8 bases between them. Germline V lookup: CDR1 SGHTA, CDR2 FQGNSA. The CDR3 contains 13 residues. The CDR3: CASSLQGSYGYTF. In nucleotides, the CDR3 is TGTGCCAGCAGCTTACAAGGTTCCTATGGCTACACCTTC.

This clonotype was found many times. CDR3 sequence: CSAQLAGAQETQYF. For the CDR3, the DNA is TGCAGTGCTCAACTAGCGGGGGCACAAGAGACCCAGTACTTC. The V and J genes are TRBV20-1 and TRBJ2-5, with TRBD2 matching over 11 bases. CDR1 DFQATT and CDR2 SNEGSKA come from the germline V gene (reference sequence). V was clipped by 5 bases and J by 2 bases; unmatched bases: 4. The CDR3 length is 14 residues.

This clonotype was observed many times. The chain couples TRBV10-3 to TRBJ2-7; D perhaps matches TRBD1 (7 bases). Germline V lookup: CDR1 ENHRY, CDR2 SYGVKD. Trimming pared 8 bases from V and 0 bases from J, leaving 14 bases between. CDR3 length: 14 residues. The CDR3 sequence is CAIQAGQFSYEQYF. In DNA, the CDR3 is TGTGCCATCCAGGCGGGACAGTTCTCCTACGAGCAGTACTTC.

At least ten counts were recorded for this clonotype. V usage is TRBV5-1 and J usage is TRBJ1-1, with TRBD1 identical over 9 bases. Germline trimming cut 4 bases from V and 1 base from J; bases unmatched to any gene: 8. The CDR3 loop spans 16 amino acids. Germline V gene lookup returns CDR1 SGHRS and CDR2 YFSETQ. DNA for the CDR3: TGCGCCAGCAGCCTTGGACGGGACAGGGCGAACACTGAAGCTTTCTTT. This translates into CASSLGRDRANTEAFF.

CDR3 sequence: CASSLGQGLGEQYF. The CDR3 coding sequence is TGCGCCAGCAGCTTGGGGCAGGGGTTAGGGGAGCAGTACTTC. The genes are TRBV5-1 and TRBJ2-7, with D possibly TRBD1 on 6 matching bases. Trimming removed 0 bases from V and 7 bases from J, with 14 bases in between. This CDR3 has 14 amino acids. The germline gives CDR1 SGHRS, CDR2 YFSETQ.

Ten or more counts support this clonotype. The CDR3 spells CASTGRGLGDTQYF. DNA for the CDR3: TGTGCCAGCACGGGCAGGGGGCTAGGAGATACGCAGTATTTT. This rearrangement joins TRBV12-3 or TRBV12-4 to TRBJ2-3, with 8 bases matching TRBD1. The trim removed 7 bases at V and 5 bases at J, leaving 8 bases unmatched. This CDR3 is built from 14 residues.

This clonotype was seen at least ten times. The chain employs TRBV25-1 and TRBJ1-5; D ambiguous. V lost 3 bases, J lost 0 bases, and 9 bases lay in between. CDR1 MGHDK and CDR2 SYGVNS come from the germline V gene. The length of the CDR3 is 15 residues. The DNA for the CDR3 is TGTGCCAGCAGTGAGGCTGGTTATAGCAATCAGCCCCAGCATTTT. It codes for CASSEAGYSNQPQHF.

This clonotype was detected ten times or more. The J gene is TRBJ1-1, the V gene TRBV12-3 or TRBV12-4; D may be TRBD1 (6 bases). The CDR3 is 13 amino acids. Trimming took 6 bases from V and 3 from J, leaving 11 bases between them. Here the CDR3 reads CASSPRQDTEAFF. DNA of the CDR3: TGTGCCAGCAGCCCTCGACAGGACACTGAAGCTTTCTTT.

This clonotype occurred a few times. The V call is TRBV28, the J call TRBJ2-7; 10 nucleotides match TRBD2. With V trimmed by 2 bases and J by 0 bases, 16 bases remained unmatched. Per germline, CDR1 MDHEN and CDR2 SYDVKM. This CDR3 spans 20 amino acids. CDR3: CASSLPPRLKLAGISYEQYF. CDR3 in DNA: TGTGCCAGCAGTTTACCCCCTAGGCTCAAACTAGCGGGGATCTCCTACGAGCAGTACTTC.

CDR3 nucleotide sequence: TGTGCCAGCCGAGGACAGTTTTCCTACACAGATACGCAGTATTTT. This gives the protein CASRGQFSYTDTQYF. The V and J genes are TRBV6-6 and TRBJ2-3; D is possibly TRBD1 (6 bases). This CDR3 is 15 amino acids long. Trimming took 8 bases from V and 2 from J, leaving 17 bases between them. Germline CDR1 MNHNY, CDR2 SVGAGI (reference sequence).

This clonotype has at least ten counts. The V and J genes are TRBV10-3 and TRBJ1-4; D is ambiguous. Germline CDR1 is ENHRY and CDR2 is SYGVKD. The CDR3 totals 13 residues. Trimming left V 6 bases short and J 5 bases short, with 10 bases between. In DNA form, the CDR3 reads TGTGCCATCAGAAACGGAGGGAATGAAAAACTGTTTTTT. Protein sequence: CAIRNGGNEKLFF.

The gene calls are TRBV21-1 and TRBJ2-2; TRBD1, as called in the table, went unchecked against the DNA. TRBV21-1 corresponds to a pseudogene. The CDR3 loop spans 17 amino acids. The CDR3, as DNA: TGTGCCAGCAGCATTCACGGACAGGGCCGACGGGCCGGGGAGCTGTTTTTT. It is translated as CASSIHGQGRRAGELFF.

This clonotype was picked up many times. The chain couples TRBV20-1 to TRBJ2-1; 8 bases line up with TRBD2. Germline V gene lookup returns CDR1 DFQATT and CDR2 SNEGSKA (reference sequence). V was pared by 2 bases and J by 8 bases, with 14 bases of the junction left unmatched. This CDR3 contains 16 residues. Written as DNA, the CDR3 is TGCAGTGCTAGACCGGGACTAGTAGTCTCCAATGATGAGCAGTTCTTC. The encoded protein is CSARPGLVVSNDEQFF.

This clonotype has a count of ten or more. This chain joins TRBV20-1 and TRBJ2-7; TRBD2 aligns across 11 bases. Germline V gene sequence: CDR1 DFQATT, CDR2 SNEGSKA (reference sequence). This CDR3 has 16 residues. Losses at the gene ends were 3 bases for V and 6 bases for J; bases not matched to a gene: 13. The CDR3 loop is CSARWASGRSGAEQYF. The CDR3 DNA sequence: TGCAGTGCTAGGTGGGCTAGCGGGAGGTCTGGGGCCGAGCAGTACTTC.

At least ten counts were recorded for this clonotype. CDR3 amino acids: CASSLPASLGRERRSTEAFF. The CDR3 DNA is TGTGCCAGCAGCCTCCCGGCTTCTCTGGGGAGGGAGCGGCGGTCTACTGAAGCTTTCTTT. The rearrangement joins TRBV5-6 to TRBJ1-1; D is undetermined. This CDR3 spans 20 amino acids. Between the trimmed V and J ends, which lost 4 bases and 5 bases, there was a span of 33 bases. CDR1 SGHDT and CDR2 YYEEEE come from the germline V gene.

This clonotype was seen repeatedly, ten times or more. The chain joins TRBV7-9 to TRBJ2-3; D is possibly TRBD2 (6 bases). The CDR3 is 14 amino acids. V lost 5 bases, J lost 6 bases, and 15 bases lay in between. Germline assignment: CDR1 SEHNR and CDR2 FQNEAQ (reference sequence). The CDR3 DNA reads TGTGCCAGCAGCCCGGGACTCCAAACTGATACGCAGTATTTT. Its translation: CASSPGLQTDTQYF.

This clonotype was counted many times. A junction boundary mismatches the germline segment, possibly from a read error. The rearrangement uses TRBV30 and TRBJ2-7, with 10 bases aligning to TRBD1. This CDR3 region has 10 residues. CDR1 and CDR2 from the germline V gene are GTSNPN and SVGIG (reference sequence). The CDR3 DNA reads as TGTGCCTGGAGTGTTGGGACAGGGGTCTTC. Translating it yields CAWSVGTGVF.

This rearrangement joins TRBV5-1 to TRBJ2-1, with 11 bases lining up with TRBD2. The V gene end was trimmed by 3 bases and the J gene end by 9 bases; junction bases not matched to a gene: 14. The CDR3 runs to 17 residues. Germline lookup yields CDR1 SGHRS and CDR2 YFSETQ. CDR3 sequence (DNA): TGCGCCAGCAGCTCGGCCCCTAGCGGGGGGTTTTCGAGTGAGCAGTTCTTC. This sequence encodes CASSSAPSGGFSSEQFF.

This CDR3 is CASSQTSGDTGELFF. In DNA form, the CDR3 reads TGTGCCAGCAGTCAGACTAGCGGGGACACCGGGGAGCTGTTTTTT. The chain couples TRBV6-5 to TRBJ2-2, with 11 bases matching TRBD2. Trimming removed 5 bases from V and 3 bases from J; junction bases left unmatched: 2. The length of the CDR3 is 15 residues. Germline V gives CDR1 MNHEY, CDR2 SVGAGI.

In its sample, this clonotype was seen many times. The rearrangement uses TRBV20-1 and TRBJ1-2, with 10 bases that match TRBD1. The CDR3 runs 14 residues. Germline V lookup: CDR1 DFQATT, CDR2 SNEGSKA (reference sequence). J was trimmed by 4 bases and V by 5 bases; bases with no gene match: 7. The CDR3 coding sequence is TGCAGTGCTTATGGGGACAGGGGCACCTATGGCTACACCTTC. Encoded protein: CSAYGDRGTYGYTF.